The 9 T cell receptor beta chains below all came from one sample that was sequenced in a study of blood T cell repertoires in COVID-19. Sequenced by immunoSEQ multiplex PCR; TCRdb stores in-frame clones only, minus some. The sample yields hundreds of thousands of clones, 80% seen once. The sequenced material came from PBMCs or T cells enriched from blood (not recorded which). The receptor source for this set is a man aged 25 to 40 with acute COVID-19.

The chain joins TRBV3-1 (or the pseudogene TRBV3-2) to TRBJ1-5; 10 bases agree with TRBD1. V trimming: 4 bases; J trimming: 11 bases; junction bases outside the gene matches: 11. The CDR3 has 15 residues. Germline V gives CDR1 LGHDT, CDR2 YNNKEL (reference sequence). DNA for the CDR3: TGTGCCAGCAGCCTGGGACAGGGGTTTCTTCAAACCCAGCATTTT. It translates to CASSLGQGFLQTQHF.

The chain uses TRBV4-1 and TRBJ2-7, with D perhaps matching TRBD1 (5 bases). Germline V gene data show CDR1 as MGHRA and CDR2 as YSYEKL. The CDR3 extends over 15 amino acids. V was cut by 3 bases and J by 7 bases, with 19 bases left in between. The CDR3 protein is CASSQDQGRTKEQYF. The CDR3, as DNA: TGCGCCAGCAGCCAGGATCAGGGCCGTACGAAAGAGCAGTACTTC.

This rearrangement joins TRBV7-9 to TRBJ1-1; 8 nucleotides match TRBD1. CDR1 SEHNR and CDR2 FQNEAQ come from the germline V gene (reference sequence). V was pared by 1 base and J by 6 bases, with 13 bases of the junction left unmatched. This CDR3 comprises 17 residues. In DNA, the CDR3 is TGTGCCAGCAGCTTAGACTTACACGGACAGGGTAACGCTGAAGCTTTCTTT. This codes for CASSLDLHGQGNAEAFF.

This rearrangement joins TRBV5-6 to TRBJ2-2; D gene unclear. The CDR3 covers 14 residues. V was shortened by 0 bases and J by 2 bases, with 5 bases between the two germline ends. Germline V gives CDR1 SGHDT, CDR2 YYEEEE. The CDR3 region is CASSLGQNTGELFF. The CDR3 DNA follows: TGTGCCAGCAGCTTGGGACAAAACACCGGGGAGCTGTTTTTT.

The chain employs TRBV6-5 and TRBJ1-1; D is possibly TRBD1 (5 bases). Trimming pared 2 bases from V and 2 bases from J, leaving 6 bases between. The germline V gene has CDR1 MNHEY and CDR2 SVGAGI. CDR3 size: 13 residues. The CDR3, as DNA: TGTGCCAGCAGTTACAGGGGAAACACTGAAGCTTTCTTT. Amino acids: CASSYRGNTEAFF.

This rearrangement joins TRBV3-1 (or the pseudogene TRBV3-2) to TRBJ2-7, with D uncertain. The ends were cut back, 4 bases at V and 1 base at J, with 2 bases in the middle. The CDR3 length is 11 residues. Germline-derived CDR1 and CDR2 are LGHDT and YNNKEL (reference sequence). The CDR3: CASSLSYEQYF. As DNA, the CDR3 is TGTGCCAGCAGCCTATCCTACGAGCAGTACTTC.

The chain employs TRBV2 and TRBJ2-6; D not resolved. The germline CDR1 and CDR2 sequences are SNHLY and FYNNEI. This CDR3 has 15 amino acids. V was shortened by 3 bases and J by 0 bases, with 6 bases between the two germline ends. The CDR3 bases are TGTGCCAGCAGTGATTGGGCCTCTGGGGCCAACGTCCTGACTTTC. Amino acids: CASSDWASGANVLTF.

The chain links TRBV5-5 to TRBJ1-1; 7 bases match TRBD1. J gave up 5 bases and V 4 bases, and 5 bases lay outside the gene matches. CDR3 size: 13 residues. Germline V gene sequence: CDR1 SGHKS, CDR2 YYEKEE (reference sequence). The CDR3: CASSLLTGTEAFF. CDR3 coding DNA: TGTGCCAGCAGCCTATTGACAGGGACTGAAGCTTTCTTT.

The genes are TRBV7-9 and TRBJ1-2, with TRBD1 as a possible D gene (6 bases). The CDR3 is 13 amino acids. Trimming removed 0 bases at V and 8 bases at J, with 10 bases between. CDR1 is SEHNR, CDR2 FQNEAQ, per germline (reference sequence). The CDR3 here is CASSLAAGDGYTF. The DNA of the CDR3 is TGTGCCAGCAGCTTAGCGGCAGGGGACGGCTACACCTTC.